This T cell receptor beta chain was profiled in a study of control samples from healthy donors and cancer patients. Assay: immunoSEQ multiplex PCR; the TCRdb copy retains only in-frame clones and omits some. The sample lists tens of thousands of clones, around 90% occurring once. This CDR3 has 16 amino acids. V gave up 2 bases and J gave up 0 bases; unmatched junction bases: 0. In germline, CDR1 is KGHDR, CDR2 SFDVKD. Sequenced material: PBMCs. The receptor's source is a man under 40 with colorectal cancer. The chain has TRBV24-1 and TRBJ2-3, with 11 bases aligning to TRBD2. CDR3 nucleotide sequence: TGTGCCACCAGTGATTCTAGCGGGGGGAGCACAGATACGCAGTATTTT. It specifies CATSDSSGGSTDTQYF.